Presented here are 6 T cell receptor beta chains from one specimen sequenced in a study of T cell changes during pregnancy in multiple sclerosis. The repertoire was sequenced with immunoSEQ multiplex PCR; TCRdb's copy has only in-frame clones and lacks some. The repertoire consists of about 67,000 clones, with 91% occurring once and the leading ten covering about 2.3%. Here the sequenced sample was peripheral blood, taken in the first trimester of pregnancy. Receptors were obtained from a female donor with multiple sclerosis, enrolled in a pregnancy study.

This clone was counted only a few times. A read error may account for a junction end that differs from germline. V is TRBV7-9 and J is TRBJ1-1; D not resolved. This CDR3 has 12 amino acids. Looked up from germline, CDR1 is SEHNR and CDR2 is FQNEAQ (reference sequence). As DNA, the CDR3 is TGTGCCAGCAGCTCCAGGAACGCTGAAGCTTTCTTT. It codes for CASSSRNAEAFF.

The chain recombines TRBV7-3 with TRBJ2-7; D is perhaps TRBD1 (7 bases). Per the germline V gene, CDR1 is SGHTA and CDR2 is FQGTGA. Deletions cut 5 bases from V and 5 bases from J, with 13 bases between. The CDR3 sequence is 13 residues long. CDR3 loop: CASSPAGGHEQYF. CDR3 nucleotides: TGTGCCAGCAGCCCGGCAGGGGGGCACGAGCAGTACTTC.

This clone was seen a single time. The chain has TRBV29-1 and TRBJ2-5, with TRBD2 matching 13 bases. The V and J ends lost 1 base and 2 bases, in that order; junction bases with no gene match: 10. The CDR3 has 18 residues. Germline V gene data show CDR1 as SQVTM and CDR2 as ANQGSEA. The CDR3 protein is CSVEGTSGSFGPQETQYF. The CDR3 DNA reads TGCAGCGTTGAAGGGACTAGCGGGAGTTTTGGGCCACAAGAGACCCAGTACTTC.

V and J are TRBV7-9 and TRBJ2-1; TRBD2 matches at 14 bases. With V trimmed by 5 bases and J by 6 bases, 9 bases remained unmatched. Per the germline V gene, CDR1 is SEHNR and CDR2 is FQNEAQ (reference sequence). The CDR3 spans 17 residues. This chain's CDR3 is CASSIRGLAGVFNEQFF. The CDR3 DNA follows: TGTGCCAGCAGCATTAGGGGACTAGCGGGAGTATTCAATGAGCAGTTCTTC. The full variable domain, its missing parts supplied by reference TRBV7-9 and TRBJ2-1, is DTGVSQNPRHKITKRGQNVTFRCDPISEHNRLYWYRQTLGQGPEFLTYFQNEAQLEKSRLLSDRFSAERPKGSFSTLEIQRTEQGDSAMYLCASSIRGLAGVFNEQFFGPGTRLTVL.

The chain carries TRBV5-4 and TRBJ1-2; D may be TRBD1 (6 bases). Trimming pared 4 bases from V and 8 bases from J, leaving 21 bases between. The germline CDR1 and CDR2 sequences are SGHNT and YYREEE (reference sequence). The CDR3 is 15 amino acids. The CDR3 here is CASSLRDIEGHGYTF. The DNA of the CDR3 is TGTGCCAGCAGCCTCCGGGACATTGAAGGGCACGGCTACACCTTC.

V is TRBV4-1 and J is TRBJ2-1, with 11 bases fitting TRBD2. This CDR3 is 16 amino acids long. V dropped 6 bases and J dropped 0; count of bases not matched to a gene: 4. Per the germline V gene, CDR1 is MGHRA and CDR2 is YSYEKL. The CDR3 nucleotides are TGCGCCAGCAGGCCTACTAGCGGGAGCTCCTACAATGAGCAGTTCTTC. It yields the protein CASRPTSGSSYNEQFF.